This T cell receptor (beta chain) was recovered during a study of CD8+ T cells in alopecia areata. Study-level background: Treatment with tofacitinib (6 to 18 months) was followed by 6 months off drug.

Treatment defined: oral pan-JAK inhibitor, 5-10 mg twice daily. Sequencing templates came from extracted RNA that was reverse transcribed into cDNA. Data came from immunoSEQ multiplex PCR; TCRdb stores just in-frame clones and leaves some out. The sample includes about 220,000 clones, more than 45% of them seen just once. This sample comprised CD4+ T cells sorted from blood, obtained at week 4, from a patient treated with tofacitinib. The sequence derives from a human donor with alopecia areata.

The CDR3 DNA follows: TGTGCCAGCAGCTTGTATGGAGGGATACTAGCCAAAAACATTCAGTACTTC. This translates into CASSLYGGILAKNIQYF. V usage is TRBV5-7 and J usage is TRBJ2-4; D possibly corresponds to TRBD2 (6 bases). TRBV5-7 is assigned to the ORF class and has an uncertain function. V was pared by 1 base and J by 0 bases, with 14 bases between. This CDR3 is 17 amino acids long.